The 20 T cell receptor beta chains below were found in one sample sequenced in a study of OX40 agonist ivuxolimab in advanced cancers. The data were produced by immunoSEQ multiplex PCR, yet TCRdb's version contains in-frame clones alone and is incomplete. The sample consists of around 84,000 clones, roughly 90% of them appearing once. The sequencing here drew on CD4+ or CD8+ T cells sorted from blood, taken in a trial of the OX40 agonist ivuxolimab. The source is an adult with an advanced solid tumor such as melanoma, head and neck, liver or kidney cancer.

The chain couples TRBV10-2 to TRBJ2-1, with D unresolved. The CDR3 sequence is 15 residues long. V dropped 6 bases and J dropped 2 bases, with 14 bases sitting between them. Looked up from germline, CDR1 is WSHSY and CDR2 is SAAADI. The CDR3 loop is CASREPGGAYNEQFF. The CDR3 coding sequence is TGCGCCAGCAGGGAGCCCGGTGGCGCCTACAATGAGCAGTTCTTC.

The chain uses TRBV6-5 and TRBJ2-1; D is possibly TRBD2 (6 bases). This CDR3 spans 14 amino acids. Trimming removed 5 bases at V and 3 bases at J, with 11 bases between. CDR1 is MNHEY, CDR2 SVGAGI, per germline. Here the CDR3 reads CASSPWGDYNEQFF. The DNA for the CDR3 is TGTGCCAGCAGTCCCTGGGGGGACTACAATGAGCAGTTCTTC.

The chain employs TRBV19 and TRBJ2-6; no firm D call. The CDR3 totals 13 residues. Germline V lookup: CDR1 LNHDA, CDR2 SQIVND (reference sequence). V was pared by 8 bases and J by 2 bases, with 7 bases between. This CDR3 reads CASQVAGANVLTF. CDR3 nucleotide sequence: TGTGCCAGTCAGGTCGCTGGGGCCAACGTCCTGACTTTC.

The chain is built from TRBV28 and TRBJ1-4, with 7 positions matching TRBD1. V shed 5 bases and J 2 bases; nucleotides not matched to a gene: 5. This CDR3 has 15 amino acids. The germline CDR1 and CDR2 sequences are MDHEN and SYDVKM. CDR3 nucleotides: TGTGCCAGCAGTCACCTGGGACAGACTAATGAAAAACTGTTTTTT. The encoded protein is CASSHLGQTNEKLFF.

The chain recombines TRBV7-8 with TRBJ1-5; the match to TRBD1 covers 9 bases. Germline V lookup: CDR1 SGHVS, CDR2 FQNEAQ. Trimming cost V 5 bases and J 5 bases; bases outside gene matches: 10. The CDR3 contains 16 residues. The CDR3 sequence: CASSPSPYRGHQPQHF. The CDR3 bases are TGTGCCAGCAGCCCCAGCCCTTACAGGGGGCATCAGCCCCAGCATTTT.

The chain uses TRBV28 and TRBJ1-2, with a weak D call TRBD1 (5 bases). Trimming left V 3 bases short and J 4 bases short, with 9 bases between. CDR1 MDHEN and CDR2 SYDVKM come from the germline V gene. The CDR3 length is 13 residues. CDR3 region: CASSFSDSYGYTF. Here the CDR3 DNA reads TGTGCCAGCAGTTTCTCTGACAGCTATGGCTACACCTTC.

This chain connects TRBV11-3 to TRBJ1-2; 8 nucleotides align to TRBD1. Per germline, CDR1 SGHNT and CDR2 YENEEA. The length of the CDR3 is 16 residues. V dropped 4 bases and J dropped 7; count of bases not matched to a gene: 14. The chain's CDR3 is CASSSLDREELRGYTF. CDR3 nucleotides: TGTGCCAGCAGCTCCCTGGACAGGGAGGAGCTACGTGGCTACACCTTC.

The chain carries TRBV5-4 and TRBJ2-7; 10 bases are a match to TRBD1. CDR1 SGHNT and CDR2 YYREEE come from the germline V gene (reference sequence). The length of the CDR3 is 15 residues. The V and J ends lost 3 bases and 10 bases, in that order; junction bases with no gene match: 13. The CDR3 DNA sequence: TGTGCCAGCAGCTCAGTGGGGGACAGGGGCCTCCTTCAGTACTTC. Residues: CASSSVGDRGLLQYF.

Comment on this clone: One end of the junction fails to match germline, which may point to a read error. The rearrangement links TRBV11-2 to TRBJ2-2; possible D gene TRBD1, 5 bases. In germline, CDR1 is SGHAT, CDR2 FQNNGV. This CDR3 has 14 amino acids. CDR3 DNA sequence: TGTGCCAGCAGCCTAGAAGGGGTCACCGGGGAGCTGTTTTTT. Protein: CASSLEGVTGELFF.

V is TRBV7-3 and J is TRBJ1-1; maybe TRBD1 (5 bases). V was trimmed by 1 base and J by 4 bases, leaving 7 bases between them. Germline assignment: CDR1 SGHTA and CDR2 FQGTGA. The CDR3 extends over 13 amino acids. The CDR3 region has the DNA TGTGCCAGCAGCTTAAGTAGGGGCACTGAAGCTTTCTTT. It translates to CASSLSRGTEAFF.

This clone has just one count. The chain carries TRBV15 and TRBJ2-3; 7 bases line up with TRBD2. This CDR3 contains 18 residues. The V and J ends lost 0 bases and 0 bases, in that order; junction bases with no gene match: 9. Germline lookup yields CDR1 LNHNV and CDR2 YYDKDF (reference sequence). In nucleotides, the CDR3 is TGTGCCACCAGCAGAGAGGTGGTAGCGGGCCTAAGCACAGATACGCAGTATTTT. It translates to CATSREVVAGLSTDTQYF. Variable domain in full (rest from reference TRBV15 and TRBJ2-3): DAMVIQNPRYQVTQFGKPVTLSCSQTLNHNVMYWYQQKSSQAPKLLFHYYDKDFNNEADTPDNFQSRRPNTSFCFLDIRSPGLGDTAMYLCATSREVVAGLSTDTQYFGPGTRLTVL.

The chain is built from TRBV28 and TRBJ1-2, with 9 bases that match TRBD1. This CDR3 has 15 amino acids. Germline loops: CDR1 MDHEN, CDR2 SYDVKM. V dropped 6 bases and J dropped 4; count of bases not matched to a gene: 9. The DNA of the CDR3 is TGTGCCAGCAGAGGGGGGACAGGGCTTTCCTATGGCTACACCTTC. Its protein is CASRGGTGLSYGYTF.

The chain combines TRBV7-2 with TRBJ2-7; 12 bases are a match to TRBD2. This CDR3 has 15 residues. V was clipped by 4 bases and J by 3 bases; unmatched bases: 4. Germline V gene data show CDR1 as SGHTA and CDR2 as FQGNSA. The CDR3 loop reads CASSSASGRGYEQYF. CDR3 nucleotides: TGTGCCAGCAGCTCGGCTAGCGGGAGGGGCTACGAGCAGTACTTC.

The V and J genes are TRBV7-2 and TRBJ2-3, with D uncertain. CDR1 and CDR2 from the germline V gene are SGHTA and FQGNSA. The CDR3 spans 17 residues. V was clipped by 0 bases and J by 0 bases, with 13 bases between them. CDR3 in DNA: TGTGCCAGCAGCTTAGCTTGGGCCGAAATTAGCACAGATACGCAGTATTTT. Translation gives CASSLAWAEISTDTQYF.

V gene TRBV6-4 combines with J gene TRBJ2-2, with 12 nucleotides matching TRBD2. This CDR3 is 15 amino acids long. CDR1 is MRHNA and CDR2 is SNTAGT in the germline V gene. The J segment lost 7 bases and the V segment lost 6 bases, leaving 6 bases of the junction unmatched. CDR3 coding DNA: TGTGCCAGCAGACTTCTAGCGGGAGGGTTCGGGGAGCTGTTTTTT. It is translated as CASRLLAGGFGELFF.

V and J are TRBV10-3 and TRBJ2-1; a possible D gene is TRBD1 (7 bases). The CDR3 is made up of 15 amino acids. Trimming shortened V by 3 bases and J by 6 bases, and 15 bases separated the two germline ends. Per the germline V gene, CDR1 is ENHRY and CDR2 is SYGVKD. The CDR3 loop reads CAISDEEGAGNEQFF. The CDR3 DNA reads as TGTGCCATCAGTGATGAGGAGGGGGCGGGCAATGAGCAGTTCTTC.

The V and J genes are TRBV4-1 and TRBJ2-1; D gene ambiguous. Germline CDR1 reads MGHRA; CDR2 reads YSYEKL. The CDR3 is 17 residues long. V gave up 4 bases and J gave up 0 bases, with 16 bases separating them. The CDR3 loop reads CASSRTLNSYSYNEQFF. CDR3 sequence (DNA): TGCGCCAGCAGCCGTACTCTTAACAGTTACTCCTACAATGAGCAGTTCTTC.

The chain couples TRBV7-2 to TRBJ2-1; D possibly uses TRBD1 or TRBD2 (5 bases each). V was clipped by 3 bases and J by 13 bases, with 13 bases between them. The CDR3 contains 12 residues. The germline gives CDR1 SGHTA, CDR2 FQGNSA. CDR3 sequence reads: CASSFLWDEQFF. As DNA, the CDR3 is TGTGCCAGCAGCTTTTTATGGGACGAACAGTTCTTC.

The rearrangement uses TRBV4-1 and TRBJ1-1, with 10 bases aligning to TRBD1. Germline V gene data show CDR1 as MGHRA and CDR2 as YSYEKL. The CDR3 has 17 residues. V gave up 4 bases and J gave up 4 bases; unmatched junction bases: 12. CDR3 DNA: TGCGCCAGCAGCCTCGAGAGACAGGGGGCGCGGGGCACTGAAGCTTTCTTT. Translated: CASSLERQGARGTEAFF.

This sequence joins TRBV30 and TRBJ2-1, with TRBD2 matching over 7 bases. Trimming cost V 1 base and J 0 bases; bases outside gene matches: 6. The germline CDR1 and CDR2 sequences are GTSNPN and SVGIG (reference sequence). The CDR3 contains 16 residues. CDR3 DNA sequence: TGTGCCTGGAGTGCCTCAAGCGGGGTCTCCTACAATGAGCAGTTCTTC. It is translated as CAWSASSGVSYNEQFF.